Given below is one T cell receptor beta chain in context. Germline CDR1 reads SGHRS; CDR2 reads YFSETQ. This CDR3 has 15 residues. After removal of 4 bases from V and 4 bases from J, the junction contained 10 bases not matched to a gene. These data come from a study of T cell changes during pregnancy in multiple sclerosis. Generated by immunoSEQ multiplex PCR, the TCRdb table keeps only in-frame clones and is missing some. The sample consists of about 45,000 clones, 85% to 90% of them appearing once. The source material was CD4+ T cells from peripheral blood mononuclear cells, sampled in the first trimester of pregnancy. V usage is TRBV5-1 and J usage is TRBJ2-7; 8 nucleotides align to TRBD1. The TCR was taken from a female donor with multiple sclerosis, enrolled in a pregnancy study. The CDR3 loop is CASSGQGAGNYEQYF. The DNA of the CDR3 is TGCGCCAGCAGCGGGCAGGGGGCGGGGAATTACGAGCAGTACTTC.